This T cell receptor beta chain was identified in a study of T cells in localized non-small cell lung cancer (dated by TCRdb to the early 2020s). For the wider study: The study examined T cell repertoires in roughly 240 patients with early-stage NSCLC and compared tumors with uninvolved tumor-adjacent lungs. A mean age of around 66 years was recorded for the NSCLC patients, of whom approximately 130 were male and over 100 were female. The cohort was made up of a few hundred treatment-naive NSCLC patients whose localized lung tumors had been resected. Study-wide conclusions, independent of this receptor: Because multi-region tumor sequencing was not performed, intratumor heterogeneity could not be ruled out. Higher blood T cell density associated with longer overall survival, while higher adjacent-lung clonality associated with shorter survival. A median of 57 of the top 100 tumor clones were detected in paired uninvolved adjacent lung, and under 30 of these tumor clones were also found among the top 100 clones of the paired uninvolved adjacent lung. Because the study design was exploratory, TCR variables were selected using unadjusted p-values without false-discovery rate correction. Uninvolved tumor-adjacent lung showed the highest T cell clonality, higher than tumor, which suggests more focused antigenic responses in the uninvolved tumor-adjacent lung.

TCR beta CDR3 regions were sequenced from DNA using the immunoSEQ Assay. In the original analysis: To compute T cell density, TCR beta template counts were normalized to usable DNA, which was estimated by amplifying housekeeping genes. Richness was estimated using the preseqR package, with extrapolation to 400,000 templates for PBMC samples and to 120,000 templates for tissue samples. Clonality was defined by subtracting Pielou's evenness from one. Tissue-enriched TCRs were identified through differential abundance testing performed on productive amino-acid clonotypes, with a minimum total count of 5 and an alpha of 0.1. The Jaccard Index and the Morisita Overlap Index were used to measure how much the repertoires overlapped between compartments. GLIPH clustered TCR beta CDR3s with public tetramer-defined viral CDR3s; viral motifs required at least three viral sequences plus V-gene enrichment. The source is immuneACCESS, and TCRdb retained only in-frame sequences with V and J called. Part of the clones is not carried over; for the studies checked, unresolved V genes explain less than half of this, and the remainder is unexplained. V and J calls and clone size are those listed in that table; D and trimming were worked out from the DNA. In this sample the table shows fewer than 25,000 clones, about 86% of which occur a single time. Roughly 1.2% of the sample goes to the ten largest clones.

At diagnosis, peripheral blood, uninvolved tumor-adjacent lung and tumor were collected and stored as a combination of fresh-frozen and FFPE material. For TCR repertoire profiling, blood samples were analyzed as peripheral blood mononuclear cells. Regarding this clone: The specificity of this receptor is unknown. No qualities accompany the bases; no much larger clone lies one base away.

Sequenced material: peripheral blood, taken before any cancer treatment. The sequence derives from a woman aged 40 to 75 with stage I lung adenocarcinoma.

The DNA sequence is given as TGTGCCAGCAGCTCAGGGATGGGTTACGGAAACACCATATATTTT. It specifies CASSSGMGYGNTIYF. The chain is made from TRBV7-8 and TRBJ1-3; the D gene is perhaps TRBD1, from 5 matching bases. V is shortened by 4 bases, J by 4 bases, and the region joining them spans 14 bases. The CDR3 sequence holds 15 residues, the cysteine and phenylalanine included. Only the CDR3 portion is preserved as DNA: 45 bases, with reading frame beginning at the first base. CDR1 and CDR2, per the germline V gene, are SGHVS and FQNEAQ.